The 20 T cell receptor beta chains below come from one sample, sequenced in a study of neurological immune-mediated disorders. TCRdb redid the calling of the 5' RACE reads with MiXCR, one entry per CDR3 protein. Of roughly 90,000 distinct CDR3 sequences detected, approximately 4% appear once; the ten largest clones hold approximately 2.9%. The sequenced sample consisted of PBMCs. The source of these receptors is a woman aged 50 to 65 with multiple sclerosis.

The chain links TRBV6-6 to TRBJ1-2; tentative D call: TRBD1 (6 bases). Trimming removed 4 bases from V and 3 bases from J, with 9 bases in between. The CDR3 covers 13 residues. Germline loops: CDR1 MNHNY, CDR2 SVGAGI (reference sequence). CDR3: CASSWDKYYGYTF. CDR3 DNA sequence: TGTGCCAGCAGTTGGGACAAATACTATGGCTACACCTTC.

In its sample, this clonotype was seen many times. This chain connects TRBV20-1 to TRBJ2-5, with D perhaps TRBD1 (6 bases). The V end was cut by 6 bases, the J end by 2 bases, with 10 bases between. The CDR3 consists of 12 residues. Germline values: CDR1 DFQATT, CDR2 SNEGSKA (reference sequence). The CDR3 DNA is TGCAGTGCCGCAGGGGAACAAGAGACCCAGTACTTC. It is translated as CSAAGEQETQYF.

This clonotype was seen repeatedly, ten times or more. V and J are TRBV20-1 and TRBJ2-7; the match to TRBD2 covers 10 bases. The CDR3 spans 15 residues. The V and J ends lost 5 bases and 4 bases, in that order; junction bases with no gene match: 11. Germline V gives CDR1 DFQATT, CDR2 SNEGSKA (reference sequence). The CDR3 region has the DNA TGCAGTGCTGATGGGAGGAGCGGGGGGGGATACGAGCAGTACTTC. This sequence encodes CSADGRSGGGYEQYF.

This clonotype was recorded many times. This chain joins TRBV10-3 and TRBJ1-3, with unresolved D. Germline CDR1 is ENHRY and CDR2 is SYGVKD. This CDR3 is built from 14 residues. Trimming removed 2 bases from V and 1 base from J, with 6 bases in between. The CDR3 here is CAISEAGSGNTIYF. Written as DNA, the CDR3 is TGTGCCATCAGTGAGGCGGGGTCTGGAAACACCATATATTTT.

This clonotype has only a few counts. An end of the junction differs from the germline gene, which may be a read error. This chain links TRBV3-1 with TRBJ1-5; D uncertain. The germline CDR1 and CDR2 sequences are LGHDT and YNNKEL (reference sequence). The length of the CDR3 is 13 residues. As DNA, the CDR3 is TGTGCCAGCAGCCAAGAGACCCATAAGACCCAGAATTTT. It codes for CASSQETHKTQNF.

This clonotype appeared many times. The genes are TRBV11-2 and TRBJ1-1, with D unclear. The V gene lost 2 bases and the J gene lost 0 bases, with 7 bases spanning the gap. The CDR3 is 14 amino acids. From germline, CDR1 is SGHAT and CDR2 FQNNGV. CDR3: CASSLTDLNTEAFF. CDR3 sequence (DNA): TGTGCCAGCAGCTTAACGGACCTGAACACTGAAGCTTTCTTT.

This clonotype was recorded many times. The chain couples TRBV5-1 to TRBJ2-3, with D perhaps matching TRBD1 (6 bases). Per the germline V gene, CDR1 is SGHRS and CDR2 is YFSETQ. The CDR3 extends over 14 amino acids. With 0 bases removed from V and 5 bases from J, the gap between germline ends came to 10 bases. DNA for the CDR3: TGCGCCAGCAGCTTGGCCGGCAGGGGAGATACGCAGTATTTT. Protein sequence: CASSLAGRGDTQYF.

The table lists this clonotype with a few counts. The chain uses TRBV7-6 and TRBJ2-2, with 8 bases matching TRBD2. With 3 bases clipped from V and 3 bases from J, the junction kept 6 bases outside the gene matches. From germline, CDR1 is SGHVS and CDR2 FNYEAQ. The CDR3 extends over 16 amino acids. The CDR3 coding sequence is TGTGCCAGCAGCTTCCGGGGGACTAGACACACCGGGGAGCTGTTTTTT. Protein: CASSFRGTRHTGELFF.

At least ten counts were recorded for this clonotype. The rearrangement joins TRBV18 to TRBJ2-7, with D uncertain. The V and J ends lost 2 bases and 0 bases respectively, with 11 bases between them. Germline values: CDR1 KGHSH, CDR2 LQKENI. The CDR3 has 15 residues. The CDR3 DNA reads as TGTGCCAGCTCACCAGTGCAGGACGCCTCCTACGAGCAGTACTTC. Encoded protein: CASSPVQDASYEQYF.

This clonotype was recorded at least ten times. The chain is built from TRBV6-2 or TRBV6-3 and TRBJ2-2, with unresolved D. CDR3 length equals 12 residues. Trimming left V 2 bases short and J 4 bases short, with 2 bases between. CDR1 and CDR2 from the germline V gene are MNHEY and SVGEGT. The CDR3 reads CASSYGTGELFF. DNA for the CDR3: TGTGCCAGCAGTTACGGCACCGGGGAGCTGTTTTTT.

This clonotype occurred many times. CDR3 in amino acids: CSARDPAGNEQFF. In DNA, the CDR3 is TGCAGTGCTAGAGATCCAGCGGGGAATGAGCAGTTCTTC. This chain uses TRBV20-1 with TRBJ2-1; 7 bases align to TRBD2. This CDR3 is built from 13 residues. Germline values: CDR1 DFQATT, CDR2 SNEGSKA (reference sequence). Losses at the gene ends were 0 bases for V and 7 bases for J; bases not matched to a gene: 3.

This clonotype occurred many times. This chain links TRBV20-1 with TRBJ2-5; D tentatively fits TRBD1 or TRBD2 (6 bases each). The CDR3 sequence is 13 residues long. The germline V gene encodes CDR1 DFQATT and CDR2 SNEGSKA (reference sequence). Between the trimmed V and J ends, which lost 3 bases and 4 bases, there was a span of 12 bases. In DNA form, the CDR3 reads TGCAGTGCTAGTTTGGGGGGCTCAGAGACCCAGTACTTC. Translated, it gives CSASLGGSETQYF.

The sample holds many counts of this clonotype. The rearrangement uses TRBV7-2 and TRBJ2-5; possibly TRBD1 for D (5 bases). This CDR3 has 14 amino acids. Trimming took 2 bases from V and 7 from J, leaving 14 bases between them. CDR1 SGHTA and CDR2 FQGNSA come from the germline V gene. CDR3 sequence (DNA): TGTGCCAGCAGCTTATGGCACGCCCAGGGGACCCAGTACTTC. As protein: CASSLWHAQGTQYF.

The gene calls are TRBV20-1 and TRBJ1-1; no reliable D call. V lost 7 bases and J lost 0, with 12 bases in between. Germline V lookup: CDR1 DFQATT, CDR2 SNEGSKA (reference sequence). This CDR3 spans 13 amino acids. CDR3 nucleotides: TGCAGTGATACCGGGAAGATGAACACTGAAGCTTTCTTT. Translated, it gives CSDTGKMNTEAFF.

In its sample, this clonotype was seen many times. In DNA form, the CDR3 reads TGTGCCAGCAGTACGCTAGCGGGGGGGCTCTCCTACAATGAGCAGTTCTTC. It translates to CASSTLAGGLSYNEQFF. This chain connects TRBV28 to TRBJ2-1; 12 bases are a match to TRBD2. The V gene end was trimmed by 5 bases and the J gene end by 0 bases; junction bases not matched to a gene: 5. CDR1 MDHEN and CDR2 SYDVKM come from the germline V gene. The CDR3 has 17 amino acids.

This clonotype came up many times. J is TRBJ1-5 and V is TRBV20-1, with TRBD1 as a possible D gene (5 bases). Germline V gene sequence: CDR1 DFQATT, CDR2 SNEGSKA (reference sequence). The CDR3 runs to 14 residues. V gave up 0 bases and J gave up 5 bases, with 11 bases separating them. CDR3 bases: TGCAGTGCTAGAGACCCCCCGGGACATCAGCCCCAGCATTTT. As protein: CSARDPPGHQPQHF.

In its sample, this clonotype was seen many times. The rearrangement uses TRBV7-6 and TRBJ1-5; D may be TRBD1 (6 bases). The germline V gene encodes CDR1 SGHVS and CDR2 FNYEAQ. The CDR3 contains 16 residues. V was trimmed by 5 bases and J by 3 bases, leaving 17 bases between them. The CDR3 DNA follows: TGTGCCAGCAGCGGAGGAACAGGGAGTGTCAATCAGCCCCAGCATTTT. Translated: CASSGGTGSVNQPQHF.

This clonotype was seen many times. CDR3 DNA: TGCAGTGCATGGACTAGCGGGGGATTACCAGATACGCAGTATTTT. As protein: CSAWTSGGLPDTQYF. The rearrangement joins TRBV20-1 to TRBJ2-3; 13 bases are shared with TRBD2. Per germline, CDR1 DFQATT and CDR2 SNEGSKA (reference sequence). V shed 6 bases, J shed 4 bases, and the junction held 7 bases outside the gene matches. CDR3 length: 15 amino acids.

This clonotype was detected ten times or more. The J gene is TRBJ2-2, the V gene TRBV6-4, with 7 bases aligning to TRBD2. Germline CDR1 and CDR2: MRHNA and SNTAGT. J gave up 5 bases and V 4 bases, and 1 base lay outside the gene matches. This CDR3 is 13 amino acids long. CDR3 sequence (DNA): TGTGCCAGCAGTGCCGGGAGGACCGGGGAGCTGTTTTTT. Protein product: CASSAGRTGELFF.

This clonotype was counted at least ten times. CDR3 in DNA: TGTGCCAGCAACCCAGAGGGGGCAAGTGGCTACACCTTC. Its protein product is CASNPEGASGYTF. The rearrangement links TRBV6-5 to TRBJ1-2, with 7 bases aligning to TRBD1. V shed 7 bases and J 7 bases; nucleotides not matched to a gene: 9. In germline, CDR1 is MNHEY, CDR2 SVGAGI. CDR3 length: 13 residues.